The clone carrying this T cell receptor beta chain was counted a single time. The target antigen is unknown. The TCR beta CDR3 regions underwent amplification using RNA transcripts as the source. First-round RT-PCR targeting the TCR CDR3 was performed with the HTBI primer set. TCRdb reanalysed the multiplex PCR reads using MiXCR and keeps one entry per CDR3 protein. The table records 390,000 or so distinct CDR3 sequences, approximately 14% of them present only once. This entry comes from a study of T cells in Graves' hyperthyroidism and ophthalmopathy. Study observations and caveats: Within blood appeared most thyroid clonotypes that had expanded above 0.001. Classification by a 13 V-J model distinguished ophthalmopathy from stable hyperthyroidism. Progression to ophthalmopathy was predicted a median of about six months early.

Trimming cost V 8 bases and J 5 bases; bases outside gene matches: 8. Germline loops: CDR1 MNHNS, CDR2 SASEGT. This CDR3 region has 13 residues. This sample holds PBMCs from about 9.3 ml fresh peripheral blood. The chain uses TRBV6-1 and TRBJ2-7, with 8 bases matching TRBD1. Material: blood. This TCR came from a man aged 18 to 35 with Graves' ophthalmopathy. CDR3 DNA sequence: TGTGCCAGCGATCCGACAGGGGACCACGAGCAGTACTTC. Protein sequence: CASDPTGDHEQYF.